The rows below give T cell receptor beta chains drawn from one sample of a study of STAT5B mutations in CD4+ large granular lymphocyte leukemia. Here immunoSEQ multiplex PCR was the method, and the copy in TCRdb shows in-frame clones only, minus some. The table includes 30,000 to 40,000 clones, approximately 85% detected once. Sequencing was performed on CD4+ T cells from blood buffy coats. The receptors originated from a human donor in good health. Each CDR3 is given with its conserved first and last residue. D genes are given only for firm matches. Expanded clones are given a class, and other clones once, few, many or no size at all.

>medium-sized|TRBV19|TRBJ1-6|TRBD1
TGTGCCAGTAGCGCCGGGGGAGGGGGCGTTAATTCACCCCTCCACTTT
CASSAGGGGVNSPLHF
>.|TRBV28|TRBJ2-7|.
TGTGCCAGCAGTTTAGACTACGAGCAGTACTTC
CASSLDYEQYF
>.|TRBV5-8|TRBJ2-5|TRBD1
TGTGCCAGCAGCTTGGGGACAGGTACCCAAGAGACCCAGTACTTC
CASSLGTGTQETQYF
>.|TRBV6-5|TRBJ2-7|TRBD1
TGTGCCAGCAGTTGGTCGGGACAGAACTACGAGCAGTACTTC
CASSWSGQNYEQYF
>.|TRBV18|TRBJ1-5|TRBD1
TGTGCCAGCTCACCCCAGGGGGGCGCGGGCAATCAGCCCCAGCATTTT
CASSPQGGAGNQPQHF
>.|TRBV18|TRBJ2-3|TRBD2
TGTGCCAGCTCCCCCCCGGGACTAGGGGCAGATACGCAGTATTTT
CASSPPGLGADTQYF
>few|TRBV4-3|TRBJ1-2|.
TGCGCCAGCAGCCAAGACAGGGAGGGCTATGGCTACACCTTC
CASSQDREGYGYTF
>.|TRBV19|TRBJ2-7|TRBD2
TGTGCCAGTAGTACGGGACTAGCGGGAGCCGGCGAGCAGTACTTC
CASSTGLAGAGEQYF
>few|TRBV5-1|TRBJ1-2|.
TGCGCCAGCAGCGGGGGCAGGGCGAACTATGGCTACACCTTC
CASSGGRANYGYTF
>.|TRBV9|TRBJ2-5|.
TGTGCCAGCAGCACCCGGGACTCACAAGAGACCCAGTACTTC
CASSTRDSQETQYF
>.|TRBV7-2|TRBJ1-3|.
TGTGCCAGCAGCCCGAGCACGAGTGGAAACACCATATATTTT
CASSPSTSGNTIYF
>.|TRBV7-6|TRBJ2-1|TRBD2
TGTGCCAGCAGCCTCCAGCGGGGGCCCTACAATGAGCAGTTCTTC
CASSLQRGPYNEQFF
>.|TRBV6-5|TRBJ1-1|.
TGTGCCAGCAGTTACAGGGTACCCACTGAAGCTTTCTTT
CASSYRVPTEAFF
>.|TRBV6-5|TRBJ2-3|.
TGTGCCAGCAGTTATTCCTCCCAAGATACGCAGTATTTT
CASSYSSQDTQYF
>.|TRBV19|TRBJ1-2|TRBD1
TGTGCCAGTACCACGACAGGGATTGCCCTCTATGGCTACACCTTC
CASTTTGIALYGYTF
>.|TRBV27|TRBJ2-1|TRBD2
TGTGCCAGCAGTTTCGGACTAGCGGGAGTAATGGAGCAGTTCTTC
CASSFGLAGVMEQFF
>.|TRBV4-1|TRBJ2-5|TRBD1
TGCGCCAGCAGCCAAGATACGGCGAGGGACAGGGGGAAGACCCAGTACTTC
CASSQDTARDRGKTQYF
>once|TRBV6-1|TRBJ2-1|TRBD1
TGTGCCAGCAGAATAGACAGGGGATCCTACAATGAGCAGTTCTTC
CASRIDRGSYNEQFF
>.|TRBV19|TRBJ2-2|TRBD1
TGTGCCAGTAGCATGAAACAGGGGGCCGGGAACACCGGGGAGCTGTTTTTT
CASSMKQGAGNTGELFF
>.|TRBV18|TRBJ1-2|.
TGTGCCAGCTCACCACCGTCCCTTCCCTTGGGCTACACCTTC
CASSPPSLPLGYTF
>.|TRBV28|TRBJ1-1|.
TGTGCCAGCACCCGCATGAACACTGAAGCTTTCTTT
CASTRMNTEAFF
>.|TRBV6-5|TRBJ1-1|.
TGTGCCAGCAGTTACGTCCAGGGAGGGATGAACACTGAAGCTTTCTTT
CASSYVQGGMNTEAFF
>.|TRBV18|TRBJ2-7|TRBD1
TGTGCCAGCTCCCCAGGGGGAGAGCAGTACTTC
CASSPGGEQYF
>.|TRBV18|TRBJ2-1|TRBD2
TGTGCCAGCTCACCATCTTGGACTAGCGGTGTCTATGAGCAGTTCTTC
CASSPSWTSGVYEQFF
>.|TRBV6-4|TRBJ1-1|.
TGTGCCAGCAGTGAGGGCCCAGGGACCACTGAAGCTTTCTTT
CASSEGPGTTEAFF
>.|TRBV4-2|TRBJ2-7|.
TGTGCCAGCAGCCAAGATAGGAGCGCCTACGAGCAGTACTTC
CASSQDRSAYEQYF
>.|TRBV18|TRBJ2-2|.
TGTGCCAGCTCTCCCGGCCCTACTACGAACACCGGGGAGCTGTTTTTT
CASSPGPTTNTGELFF
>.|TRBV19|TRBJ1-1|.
TGTGCCAGTAGTATAGCCGGCCTGAACACTGAAGCTTTCTTT
CASSIAGLNTEAFF
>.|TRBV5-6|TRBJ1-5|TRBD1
TGTGCCAGCAGCTTGGACAGGGGGCTTCAGCCCCAGCATTTT
CASSLDRGLQPQHF